This T cell receptor (beta chain) was identified during a study of blood T cells in healthy people across ages. Study conclusions and caveats: No one knew whether donors had CMV, which possibly confounded expanded clonotype changes.

Through a sample-barcoded 5' primer and a J-beta primer mix, a second PCR was run for roughly 6 to 11 cycles. In TCRdb, the 5' RACE reads were re-called with MiXCR into one record per CDR3 protein. This table has about 1.6 million distinct CDR3 sequences, about 35% appearing once. This clonotype showed up just a few times. The target antigen is unknown. Per the germline V gene, CDR1 is SGDLS and CDR2 is YYNGEE. Trimming removed 0 bases from V and 8 bases from J, with 9 bases in between. The CDR3 has 14 amino acids. PBMCs numbering at least 6 million were isolated per sample. The sequenced sample was blood. The TCR sequence derives from a woman aged 25 to 39 in good health. This chain uses TRBV9 with TRBJ1-6, with D unresolved. CDR3 DNA: TGTGCCAGCAGCGTAGGTGGACGTGATTCACCCCTCCACTTT. Residues: CASSVGGRDSPLHF.